What follows is one TCR beta chain and its context. Its antigen is currently unknown. TCRdb keeps only in-frame clones here, not all; method: immunoSEQ multiplex PCR. The sample contains roughly 93,000 clones, approximately 78% of which appear only once. The source of the sample is a study of radiotherapy plus CTLA-4 blockade in lung cancer. Findings and limits, study-wide: Clones of tumor-derived TCRs expanded in blood after radiotherapy plus ipilimumab.

The sample in question was peripheral blood, obtained from a patient treated with radiotherapy plus ipilimumab. This clonotype was sampled from a human donor with non-small cell lung cancer who had a partial response to radiotherapy plus ipilimumab.

CDR3 amino acids: CASRTAYNEQFF. CDR3 coding DNA: TGTGCCAGCAGGACAGCCTACAATGAGCAGTTCTTC. V gene TRBV2 combines with J gene TRBJ2-1, with a tentative D call TRBD1 (5 bases). The CDR3 is 12 amino acids. V was trimmed by 6 bases and J by 2 bases, leaving 5 bases between them. Germline CDR1 is SNHLY and CDR2 is FYNNEI.